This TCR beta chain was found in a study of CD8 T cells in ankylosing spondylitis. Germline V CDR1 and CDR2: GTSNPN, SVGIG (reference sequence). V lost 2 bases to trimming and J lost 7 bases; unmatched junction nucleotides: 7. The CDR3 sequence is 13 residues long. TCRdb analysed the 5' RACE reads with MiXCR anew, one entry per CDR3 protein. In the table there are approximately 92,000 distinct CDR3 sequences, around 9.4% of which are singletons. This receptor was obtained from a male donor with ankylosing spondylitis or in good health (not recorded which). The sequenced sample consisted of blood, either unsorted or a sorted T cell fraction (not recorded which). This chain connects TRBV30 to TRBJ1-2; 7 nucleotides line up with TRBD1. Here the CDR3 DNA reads TGTGCCTGGAGTTCAGGGGGACGGGGTGGCTACACCTTC. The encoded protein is CAWSSGGRGGYTF. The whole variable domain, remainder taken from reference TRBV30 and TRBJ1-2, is SQTIHQWPATLVQPVGSPLSLECTVEGTSNPNLYWYRQAAGRGLQLLFYSVGIGQISSEVPQNLSASRPQDRQFILSSKKLLLSDSGFYLCAWSSGGRGGYTFGSGTRLTVV.